This T cell receptor beta chain originates from a study of control samples from healthy donors and cancer patients. This clone is a singleton in its sample. Data came from immunoSEQ multiplex PCR; TCRdb stores just in-frame clones and leaves some out. Counted here are about 15,000 clones, approximately 87% occurring once; the ten biggest clones make up around 10%. The germline V gene encodes CDR1 MRHNA and CDR2 SNTAGT. The CDR3 contains 12 residues. The receptor's source is a woman between 70 and 85 years old with colorectal cancer. The sequenced sample consisted of PBMCs. The J gene is TRBJ1-1, the V gene TRBV6-4, with a weak D call TRBD1 (5 bases). The CDR3 region is CAEARGATEAFF. The CDR3 DNA reads as TGTGCGGAGGCTAGGGGCGCCACTGAAGCTTTCTTT.